This entry lists 9 T cell receptor beta chains sequenced from one sample in a study of T cell responses to AZD1222 COVID-19 vaccine. Clones were read by immunoSEQ multiplex PCR, and TCRdb kept only the in-frame ones, dropping some. The table records 150,000 to 200,000 clones, around nine tenths of them present only once. The specimen comprised peripheral blood, sampled 28 days after the second dose of the MenACWY control vaccine. These receptor sequences come from an adult who received the MenACWY meningococcal vaccine as a control.

The chain links TRBV5-6 to TRBJ1-2; no firm D call. The CDR3 runs 12 residues. Germline CDR1 reads SGHDT; CDR2 reads YYEEEE. Deletions cut 4 bases from V and 4 bases from J, with 8 bases between. CDR3 sequence (DNA): TGTGCCAGCAGCCCGGGCGCCTATGGCTACACCTTC. Translating it yields CASSPGAYGYTF.

The chain employs TRBV10-3 and TRBJ2-1; 13 nucleotides align to TRBD2. This CDR3 is 15 amino acids long. V lost 6 bases to trimming and J lost 5 bases; unmatched junction nucleotides: 4. Germline values: CDR1 ENHRY, CDR2 SYGVKD. The CDR3 sequence is CAIRGTSGAHNEQFF. CDR3 coding DNA: TGTGCCATCAGGGGGACTAGCGGGGCACACAATGAGCAGTTCTTC.

This chain joins TRBV30 and TRBJ1-5, with D hard to call. CDR1 GTSNPN and CDR2 SVGIG come from the germline V gene (reference sequence). The CDR3 runs to 13 residues. V lost 1 base and J 5 bases, leaving 9 bases between the germline ends. CDR3 loop: CAWSAGRDQPQHF. In DNA form, the CDR3 reads TGTGCCTGGAGTGCCGGCCGGGATCAGCCCCAGCATTTT.

The sample holds a few counts of this clone. CDR3 amino acids: CASSLDGGPRGETQYF. For the CDR3, the DNA is TGTGCCAGCAGCTTAGATGGGGGTCCCCGAGGAGAGACCCAGTACTTC. V usage is TRBV11-2 and J usage is TRBJ2-5, with D possibly being TRBD1 or TRBD2 (5 bases each). Germline V gene sequence: CDR1 SGHAT, CDR2 FQNNGV. The CDR3 sequence is 16 residues long. The ends were cut back, 0 bases at V and 4 bases at J, with 15 bases in the middle.

The CDR3 DNA follows: TGTGCCAGCCGAACAGCAGGGGGCTTTGGCAATCAGCCCCAGCATTTT. As protein: CASRTAGGFGNQPQHF. The chain couples TRBV28 to TRBJ1-5; the match to TRBD1 covers 8 bases. Germline V gives CDR1 MDHEN, CDR2 SYDVKM. The CDR3 contains 16 residues. V was clipped by 8 bases and J by 2 bases; unmatched bases: 11.

V usage is TRBV28 and J usage is TRBJ1-3; 10 nucleotides align to TRBD1. The CDR3 loop spans 13 amino acids. Germline CDR1 MDHEN, CDR2 SYDVKM. The V gene end was trimmed by 5 bases and the J gene end by 9 bases; junction bases not matched to a gene: 4. The CDR3: CASSAGQGVTIYF. Here the CDR3 DNA reads TGTGCCAGCAGTGCCGGACAGGGGGTCACCATATATTTT.

The chain recombines TRBV6-2 or TRBV6-3 with TRBJ2-1; the D is unclear. V lost 2 bases and J lost 0, with 2 bases in between. The CDR3 is made up of 13 amino acids. The germline V gene encodes CDR1 MNHEY and CDR2 SVGEGT. CDR3 sequence (DNA): TGTGCCAGCAGTTACGTCTCCTACAATGAGCAGTTCTTC. Its translation: CASSYVSYNEQFF.

The CDR3 sequence is CATSRSAYGYTF. The CDR3 DNA reads as TGTGCCACCAGTCGGTCTGCCTATGGCTACACCTTC. V usage is TRBV24-1 and J usage is TRBJ1-2; D is unclear. The CDR3 spans 12 residues. V was trimmed by 6 bases and J by 4 bases, leaving 8 bases between them. In germline, CDR1 is KGHDR, CDR2 SFDVKD.

The gene calls are TRBV6-5 and TRBJ2-1, with 12 bases aligning to TRBD2. The V gene end was trimmed by 4 bases and the J gene end by 15 bases; junction bases not matched to a gene: 13. The CDR3 spans 15 residues. Germline lookup yields CDR1 MNHEY and CDR2 SVGAGI. Here the CDR3 reads CASSSTPSGRAIRFF. The CDR3 region has the DNA TGTGCCAGCAGTTCAACGCCTAGCGGGAGGGCCATACGGTTCTTC.